This TCR beta chain was sequenced in a study of blood T cells in healthy people across ages. The CDR3 sequence is 17 residues long. Germline lookup yields CDR1 MNHEY and CDR2 SMNVEV (reference sequence). After removal of 6 bases from V and 10 bases from J, the junction contained 17 bases not matched to a gene. A J-beta primer mix and a sample-barcoded 5' primer were used in a second PCR of roughly 6 to 11 cycles. Each cDNA molecule was tagged by a template-switch adaptor with 12 random nucleotides. In TCRdb, the 5' RACE reads were re-called with MiXCR into one record per CDR3 protein. This sample has hundreds of thousands of distinct CDR3 sequences, with around two fifths found just once. Overall study results and limits: Using unsorted PBMCs precluded a conclusive naive versus antigen-experienced comparison. It was the long-lived donors that had more naive CD4+ cells and higher diversity than aged donors.

Isolating PBMCs gave at least 6.5 million of these cells per sample. This clonotype was observed a handful of times. Its antigen is undetermined. The genes are TRBV27 and TRBJ2-1; 11 nucleotides line up with TRBD2. The receptor was derived from a man at least 80 years old in good health. The sequencing sample was made of blood. The CDR3 DNA reads as TGTGCCAGCAGGGTTCTGTTAGCGGGAGGGCCTATTGGAGAGCAGTTCTTC. It is translated as CASRVLLAGGPIGEQFF.